Shown below are 2 T cell receptor beta chains from a single sample sequenced in a study of cytomegalovirus exposure and HLA in healthy donors. The protocol was immunoSEQ multiplex PCR, while the TCRdb copy is restricted to in-frame clones and leaves out a portion. The sample contains about 98,000 clones, less than 90% of which appear only once. Input material: PBMCs. The source is a man aged 18 to 29 in good health and CMV-seropositive.

The CDR3 coding sequence is TGTGCCAGCAGTCTACTCAGCGGGAGCTCCTACGAGCAGTACTTC. Protein sequence: CASSLLSGSSYEQYF. The V gene is TRBV27, the J gene TRBJ2-7; 8 bases agree with TRBD2. The V gene end was trimmed by 5 bases and the J gene end by 0 bases; junction bases not matched to a gene: 6. Germline assignment: CDR1 MNHEY and CDR2 SMNVEV (reference sequence). The CDR3 consists of 15 residues.

This chain connects TRBV7-3 to TRBJ1-1, with D tentatively TRBD1 (6 bases). The CDR3 is 18 amino acids. Trimming took off 4 bases at V and 2 bases at J, with 23 bases between the two ends. Germline V gene lookup returns CDR1 SGHTA and CDR2 FQGTGA. CDR3 amino acids: CASSSKLPGQSTNTEAFF. CDR3 bases: TGTGCCAGCAGCTCCAAACTCCCGGGACAATCCACTAACACTGAAGCTTTCTTT.